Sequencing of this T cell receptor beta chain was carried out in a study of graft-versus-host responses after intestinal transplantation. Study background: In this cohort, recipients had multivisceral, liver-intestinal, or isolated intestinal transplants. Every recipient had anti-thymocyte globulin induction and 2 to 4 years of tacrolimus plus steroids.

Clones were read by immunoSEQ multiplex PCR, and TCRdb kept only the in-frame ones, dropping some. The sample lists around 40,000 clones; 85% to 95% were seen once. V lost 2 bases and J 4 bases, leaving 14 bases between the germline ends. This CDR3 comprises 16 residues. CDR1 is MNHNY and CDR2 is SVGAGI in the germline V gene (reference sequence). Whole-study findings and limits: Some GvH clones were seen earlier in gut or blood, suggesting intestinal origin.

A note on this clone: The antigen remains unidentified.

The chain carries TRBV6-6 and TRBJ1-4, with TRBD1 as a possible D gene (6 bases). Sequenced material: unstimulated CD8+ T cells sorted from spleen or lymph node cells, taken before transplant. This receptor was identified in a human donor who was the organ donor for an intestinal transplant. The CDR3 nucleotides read TGTGCCAGCAGTTACCCCAGGGGACGGATTAATGAAAAACTGTTTTTT. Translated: CASSYPRGRINEKLFF.